This T cell receptor beta chain was retrieved from a study of T cell changes during pregnancy in multiple sclerosis. Germline CDR1 is MNHEY and CDR2 is SVGAGI. This CDR3 region has 13 residues. The J segment lost 5 bases and the V segment lost 8 bases, leaving 5 bases of the junction unmatched. Profiled with immunoSEQ multiplex PCR; TCRdb holds only in-frame clones, not every one. This table has around 40,000 clones, 89% appearing once. The sequence derives from a female donor with multiple sclerosis, enrolled in a pregnancy study. V is TRBV6-5 and J is TRBJ1-1; 10 bases align to TRBD1. The source was CD4+ T cells from peripheral blood mononuclear cells, collected in the first trimester of pregnancy. The CDR3 region is CASCRTGGTEAFF. The CDR3 DNA sequence: TGTGCCAGCTGCCGGACAGGGGGAACTGAAGCTTTCTTT.